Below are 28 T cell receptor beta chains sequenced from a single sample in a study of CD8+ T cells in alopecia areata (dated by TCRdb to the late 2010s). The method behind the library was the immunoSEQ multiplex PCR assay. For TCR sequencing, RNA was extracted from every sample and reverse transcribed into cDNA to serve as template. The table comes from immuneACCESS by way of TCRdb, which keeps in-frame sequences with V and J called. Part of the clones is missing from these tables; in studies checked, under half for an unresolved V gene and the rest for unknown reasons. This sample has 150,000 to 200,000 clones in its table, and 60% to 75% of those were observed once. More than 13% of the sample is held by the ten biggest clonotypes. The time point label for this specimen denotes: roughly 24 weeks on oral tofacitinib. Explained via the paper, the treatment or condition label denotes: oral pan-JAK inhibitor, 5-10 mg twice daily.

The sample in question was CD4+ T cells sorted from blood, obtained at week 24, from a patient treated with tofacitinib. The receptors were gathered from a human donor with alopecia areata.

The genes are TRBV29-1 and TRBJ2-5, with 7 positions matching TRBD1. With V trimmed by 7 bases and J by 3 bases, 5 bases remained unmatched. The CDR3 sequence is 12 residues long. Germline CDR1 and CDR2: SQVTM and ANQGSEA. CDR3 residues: CSARDSKETQYF. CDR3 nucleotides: TGCAGCGCTAGGGACAGTAAAGAGACCCAGTACTTC.

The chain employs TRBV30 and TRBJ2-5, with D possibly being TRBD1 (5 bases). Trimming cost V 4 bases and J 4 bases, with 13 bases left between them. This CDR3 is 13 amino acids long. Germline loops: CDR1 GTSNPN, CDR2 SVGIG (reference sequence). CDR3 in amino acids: CAWNPQAGETQYF. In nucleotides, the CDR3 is TGTGCCTGGAATCCACAGGCCGGAGAGACCCAGTACTTC.

CDR3 region: CASSETGTRSYNEQFF. CDR3 sequence (DNA): TGTGCCAGCAGCGAAACCGGGACCCGCTCCTACAATGAGCAGTTCTTC. This rearrangement joins TRBV5-6 to TRBJ2-1; D tentatively reads TRBD1 or TRBD2 (5 bases each). The CDR3 runs 16 residues. Germline values: CDR1 SGHDT, CDR2 YYEEEE. The V end was cut by 4 bases, the J end by 0 bases, with 14 bases between.

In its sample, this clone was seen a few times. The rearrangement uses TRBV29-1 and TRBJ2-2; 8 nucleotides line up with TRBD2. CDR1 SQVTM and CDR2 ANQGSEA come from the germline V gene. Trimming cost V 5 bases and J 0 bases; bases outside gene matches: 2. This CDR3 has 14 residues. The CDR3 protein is CSVLAGTNTGELFF. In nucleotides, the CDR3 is TGCAGCGTTTTAGCGGGGACGAACACCGGGGAGCTGTTTTTT.

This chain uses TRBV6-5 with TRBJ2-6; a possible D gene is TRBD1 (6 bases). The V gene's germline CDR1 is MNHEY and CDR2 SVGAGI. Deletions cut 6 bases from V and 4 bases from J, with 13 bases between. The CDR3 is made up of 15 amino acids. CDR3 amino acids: CASSRTGTGANVLTF. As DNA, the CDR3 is TGTGCCAGCAGCCGCACAGGGACCGGGGCCAACGTCCTGACTTTC.

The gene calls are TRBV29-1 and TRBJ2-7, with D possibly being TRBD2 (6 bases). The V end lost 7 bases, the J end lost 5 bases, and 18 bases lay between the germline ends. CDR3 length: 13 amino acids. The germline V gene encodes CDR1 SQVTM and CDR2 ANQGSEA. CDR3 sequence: CSAMGRGPNEQYF. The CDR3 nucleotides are TGCAGCGCCATGGGGCGGGGTCCTAACGAGCAGTACTTC.

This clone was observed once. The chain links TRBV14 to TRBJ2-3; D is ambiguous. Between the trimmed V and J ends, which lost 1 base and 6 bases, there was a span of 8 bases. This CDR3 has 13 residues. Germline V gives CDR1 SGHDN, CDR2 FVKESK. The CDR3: CASSQGRADTQYF. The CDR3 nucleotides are TGTGCCAGCAGCCAAGGTCGGGCCGATACGCAGTATTTT.

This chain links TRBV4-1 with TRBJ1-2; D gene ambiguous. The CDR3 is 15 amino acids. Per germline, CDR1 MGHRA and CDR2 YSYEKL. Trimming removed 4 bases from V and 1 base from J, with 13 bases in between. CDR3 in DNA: TGCGCCAGCAGCCCCCTAGGGCAGATTAACTATGGCTACACCTTC. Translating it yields CASSPLGQINYGYTF.

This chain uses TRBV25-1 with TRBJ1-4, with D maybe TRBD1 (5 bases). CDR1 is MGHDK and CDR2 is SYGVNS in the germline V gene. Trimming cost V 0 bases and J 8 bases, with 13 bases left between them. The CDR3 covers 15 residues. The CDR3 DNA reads TGTGCCAGCAGTGAATATCGGGGGAACGTAGAAAAACTGTTTTTT. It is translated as CASSEYRGNVEKLFF.

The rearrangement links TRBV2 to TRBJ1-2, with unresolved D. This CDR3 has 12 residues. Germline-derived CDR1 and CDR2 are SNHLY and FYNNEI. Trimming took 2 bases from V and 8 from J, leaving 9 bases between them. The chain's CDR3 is CASSETGEGYTF. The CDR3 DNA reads TGTGCCAGCAGTGAAACTGGGGAGGGCTACACCTTC.

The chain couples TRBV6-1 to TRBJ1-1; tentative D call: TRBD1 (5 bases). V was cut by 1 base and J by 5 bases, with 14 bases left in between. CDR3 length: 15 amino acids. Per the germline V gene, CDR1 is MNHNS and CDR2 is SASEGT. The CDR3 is CASSEVAARGTEAFF. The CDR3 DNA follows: TGTGCCAGCAGTGAAGTCGCGGCCCGGGGGACTGAAGCTTTCTTT.

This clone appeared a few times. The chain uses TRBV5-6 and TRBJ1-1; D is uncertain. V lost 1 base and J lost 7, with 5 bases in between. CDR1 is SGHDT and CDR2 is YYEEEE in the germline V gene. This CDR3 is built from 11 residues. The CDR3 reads CASSLSREAFF. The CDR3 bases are TGTGCCAGCAGCTTGAGCCGTGAAGCTTTCTTT.

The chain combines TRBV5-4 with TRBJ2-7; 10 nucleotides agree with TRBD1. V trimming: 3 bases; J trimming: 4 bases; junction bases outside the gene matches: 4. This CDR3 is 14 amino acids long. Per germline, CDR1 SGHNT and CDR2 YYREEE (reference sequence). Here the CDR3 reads CASSSGTGDYEQYF. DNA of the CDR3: TGTGCCAGCAGCTCCGGGACAGGGGATTACGAGCAGTACTTC.

The CDR3 reads CASSSPSDYGQTQYF. The CDR3 DNA follows: TGTGCCAGCAGTTCCCCCTCCGATTACGGGCAGACCCAGTACTTC. The genes are TRBV28 and TRBJ2-5; no clear D. V was cut by 4 bases and J by 6 bases, with 18 bases left in between. The CDR3 contains 15 residues. Germline values: CDR1 MDHEN, CDR2 SYDVKM. The full variable domain, rest sourced from reference TRBV28 and TRBJ2-5, is DVKVTQSSRYLVKRTGEKVFLECVQDMDHENMFWYRQDPGLGLRLIYFSYDVKMKEKGDIPEGYSVSREKKERFSLILESASTNQTSMYLCASSSPSDYGQTQYFGPGTRLLVL.

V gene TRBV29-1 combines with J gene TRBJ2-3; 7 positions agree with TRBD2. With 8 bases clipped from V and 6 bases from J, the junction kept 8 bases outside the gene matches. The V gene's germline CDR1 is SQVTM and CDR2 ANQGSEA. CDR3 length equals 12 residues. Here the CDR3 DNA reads TGCAGCATGAGGACTAGTTTGGATACGCAGTATTTT. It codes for CSMRTSLDTQYF.

The CDR3 region is CASSFGTSGANVLTF. DNA of the CDR3: TGTGCCAGCAGCTTTGGAACCTCTGGGGCCAACGTCCTGACTTTC. The chain links TRBV7-9 to TRBJ2-6, with no clear D. This CDR3 has 15 residues. Germline V gene lookup returns CDR1 SEHNR and CDR2 FQNEAQ (reference sequence). V was cut by 3 bases and J by 0 bases, with 6 bases left in between.

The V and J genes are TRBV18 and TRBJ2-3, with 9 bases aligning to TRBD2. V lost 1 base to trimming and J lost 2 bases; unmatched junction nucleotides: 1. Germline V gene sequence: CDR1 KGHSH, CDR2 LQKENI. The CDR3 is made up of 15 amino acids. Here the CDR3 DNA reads TGTGCCAGCTCACCACTAGCGGGGGACACAGATACGCAGTATTTT. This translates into CASSPLAGDTDTQYF.

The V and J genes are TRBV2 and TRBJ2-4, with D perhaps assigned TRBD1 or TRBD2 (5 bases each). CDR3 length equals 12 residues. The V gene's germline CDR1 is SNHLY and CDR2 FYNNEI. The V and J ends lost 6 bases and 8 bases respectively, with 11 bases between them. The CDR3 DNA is TGTGCCAGCAGGGGACCGGAGGACATTCAGTACTTC. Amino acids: CASRGPEDIQYF.

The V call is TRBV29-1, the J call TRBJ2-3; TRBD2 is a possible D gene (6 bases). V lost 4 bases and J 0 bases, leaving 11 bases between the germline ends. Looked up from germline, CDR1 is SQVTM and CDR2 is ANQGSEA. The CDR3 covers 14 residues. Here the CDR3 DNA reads TGCAGCGTTGCAGGTCGGGGGAGCACAGATACGCAGTATTTT. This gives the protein CSVAGRGSTDTQYF.

The CDR3 DNA reads as TGCAGCGTTGATCCCGACAGGGGGGTCGTCAATGAGCAGTTCTTC. Its protein product is CSVDPDRGVVNEQFF. The chain uses TRBV29-1 and TRBJ2-1, with 9 nucleotides matching TRBD1. The V gene's germline CDR1 is SQVTM and CDR2 ANQGSEA. V shed 3 bases and J 6 bases; nucleotides not matched to a gene: 9. There are 15 residues in the CDR3.

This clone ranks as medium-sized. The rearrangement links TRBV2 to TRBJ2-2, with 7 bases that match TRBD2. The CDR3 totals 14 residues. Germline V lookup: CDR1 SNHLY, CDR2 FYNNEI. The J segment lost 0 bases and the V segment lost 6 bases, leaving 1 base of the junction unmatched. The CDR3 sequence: CASRLATNTGELFF. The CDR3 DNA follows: TGTGCCAGCAGACTAGCGACGAACACCGGGGAGCTGTTTTTT. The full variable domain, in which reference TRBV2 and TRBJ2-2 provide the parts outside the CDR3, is EPEVTQTPSHQVTQMGQEVILRCVPISNHLYFYWYRQILGQKVEFLVSFYNNEISEKSEIFDDQFSVERPDGSNFTLKIRSTKLEDSAMYFCASRLATNTGELFFGEGSRLTVL.

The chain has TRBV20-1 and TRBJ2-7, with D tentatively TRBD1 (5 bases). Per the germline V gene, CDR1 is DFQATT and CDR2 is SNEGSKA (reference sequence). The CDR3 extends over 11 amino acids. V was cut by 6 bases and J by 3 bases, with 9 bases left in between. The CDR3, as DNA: TGCAGTGCCAAGGACAACTACGAGCAGTACTTC. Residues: CSAKDNYEQYF.

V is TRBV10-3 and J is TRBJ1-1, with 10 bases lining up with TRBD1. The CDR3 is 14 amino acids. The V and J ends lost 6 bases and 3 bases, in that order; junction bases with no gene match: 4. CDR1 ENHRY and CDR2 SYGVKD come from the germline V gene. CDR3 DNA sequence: TGTGCCATCAGGGGGACAGGGGCAGACACTGAAGCTTTCTTT. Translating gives CAIRGTGADTEAFF.

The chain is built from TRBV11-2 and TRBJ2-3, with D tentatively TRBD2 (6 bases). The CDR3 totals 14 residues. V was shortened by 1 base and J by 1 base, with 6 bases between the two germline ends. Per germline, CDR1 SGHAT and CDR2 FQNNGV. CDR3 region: CASSLGGGTDTQYF. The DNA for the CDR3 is TGTGCCAGCAGCTTAGGCGGGGGCACAGATACGCAGTATTTT.

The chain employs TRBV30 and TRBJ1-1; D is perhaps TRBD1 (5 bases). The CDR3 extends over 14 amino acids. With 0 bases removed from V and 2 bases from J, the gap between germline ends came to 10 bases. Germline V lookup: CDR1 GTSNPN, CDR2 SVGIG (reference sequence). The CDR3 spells CAWSVGGTNTEAFF. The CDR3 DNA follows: TGTGCCTGGAGTGTAGGAGGGACTAACACTGAAGCTTTCTTT.

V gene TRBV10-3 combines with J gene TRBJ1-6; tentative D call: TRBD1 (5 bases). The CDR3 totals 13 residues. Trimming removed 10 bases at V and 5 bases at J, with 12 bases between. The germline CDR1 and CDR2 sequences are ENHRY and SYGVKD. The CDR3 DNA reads TGTGCCACCTCCGGGACGGATAATTCACCCCTCCACTTT. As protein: CATSGTDNSPLHF.

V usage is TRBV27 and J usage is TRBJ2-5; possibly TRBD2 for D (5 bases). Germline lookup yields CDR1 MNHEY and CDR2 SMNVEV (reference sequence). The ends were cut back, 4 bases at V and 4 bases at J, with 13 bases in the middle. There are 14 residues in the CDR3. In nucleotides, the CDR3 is TGTGCCAGCAGTTACCGGGGTCCTGGAGAGACCCAGTACTTC. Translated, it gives CASSYRGPGETQYF.

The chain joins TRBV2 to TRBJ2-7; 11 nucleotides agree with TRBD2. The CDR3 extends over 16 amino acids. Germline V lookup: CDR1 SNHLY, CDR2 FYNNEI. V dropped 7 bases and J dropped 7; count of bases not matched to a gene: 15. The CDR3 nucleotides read TGTGCCAGCACCGGTGGGGCTAGCGGGGGGAACCAAGAGCAGTACTTC. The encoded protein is CASTGGASGGNQEQYF.